The clone carrying this T cell receptor (beta chain) was detected only once. The data belong to a study of CD8 T cells in Susac syndrome. Random hexamers served to reverse transcribe roughly 0.5 to 1 ug RNA. TCRdb itself ran the immunoSEQ multiplex PCR reads through MiXCR, one entry per CDR3 protein. The profile shows 160,000 or so distinct CDR3 sequences, about 91% of them singletons. The V gene's germline CDR1 is MDHEN and CDR2 SYDVKM. The V segment lost 6 bases and the J segment 3 bases; nucleotides outside the gene matches: 5. There are 17 residues in the CDR3. Sequenced input: CD4+ T cells from PBMCs. The J gene is TRBJ2-1, the V gene TRBV28; 16 positions agree with TRBD2. This TCR derives from a human donor in good health. As DNA, the CDR3 is TGTGCCAGCAGCCTGGGACTAGCGGGAGGGAACTACAATGAGCAGTTCTTC. Encoded protein: CASSLGLAGGNYNEQFF. Supplemented by reference TRBV28 and TRBJ2-1, the full variable domain reads DVKVTQSSRYLVKRTGEKVFLECVQDMDHENMFWYRQDPGLGLRLIYFSYDVKMKEKGDIPEGYSVSREKKERFSLILESASTNQTSMYLCASSLGLAGGNYNEQFFGPGTRLTVL.